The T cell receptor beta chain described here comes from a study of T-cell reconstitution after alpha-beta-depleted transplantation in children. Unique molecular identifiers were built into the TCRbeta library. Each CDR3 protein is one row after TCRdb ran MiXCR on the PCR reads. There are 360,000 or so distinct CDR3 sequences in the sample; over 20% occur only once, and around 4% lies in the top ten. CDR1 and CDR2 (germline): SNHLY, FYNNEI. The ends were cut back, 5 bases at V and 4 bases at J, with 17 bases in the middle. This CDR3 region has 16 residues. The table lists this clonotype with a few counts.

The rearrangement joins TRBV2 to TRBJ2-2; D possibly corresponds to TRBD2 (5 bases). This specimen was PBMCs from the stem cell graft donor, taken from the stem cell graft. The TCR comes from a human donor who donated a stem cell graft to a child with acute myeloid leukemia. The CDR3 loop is CASSSSRAKATGELFF. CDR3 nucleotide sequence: TGTGCCAGCAGTAGTTCGCGGGCCAAGGCCACCGGGGAGCTGTTTTTT.